The sequence of this TCR beta chain was determined in a study of CD8 T cells in ankylosing spondylitis. This clonotype has just a few counts. MiXCR was run by TCRdb on the 5' RACE reads, yielding one entry per CDR3 protein. The profile shows 200,000 to 250,000 distinct CDR3 sequences, approximately 12% of them singletons. Sequenced material: blood, either unsorted or a sorted T cell fraction (not recorded which). The origin of this receptor is a male donor with ankylosing spondylitis or in good health (not recorded which).

The CDR3 loop is CASSLVLAGGAYEQYF. DNA for the CDR3: TGTGCCAGCAGCTTAGTTCTAGCGGGGGGAGCCTACGAGCAGTACTTC. The J gene is TRBJ2-7, the V gene TRBV7-8; TRBD2 agrees at 11 bases. Germline CDR1 SGHVS, CDR2 FQNEAQ. This CDR3 contains 16 residues. Unmatched junction bases numbered 4, after V lost 1 base and J lost 2 bases.